Described below is a single T cell receptor (beta chain) sequence and its context. What it binds is not known. Time point: week 35, safety follow-up. Doses comprised 300 ug of mutant IDH1 20-mer peptide each, plus topical imiquimod. The data were taken from a study of a mutant IDH1 vaccine in newly diagnosed glioma. Across the whole study: Vaccines were begun 4-6 weeks after radiotherapy alone, or with temozolomide cycles. Sex distribution of treated patients was around 62% male and around 38% female; mean age was about 40 years. Therapy received beforehand was radiotherapy, temozolomide, or both, with most patients given both.

The V end was cut by 4 bases, the J end by 0 bases, with 10 bases between. Germline values: CDR1 MNHNY, CDR2 SVGAGI (reference sequence). CDR3 length: 15 amino acids. General observations from the study: Of all patients, about 94% showed vaccine-induced immune responses.

Libraries were prepared by immunoSEQ multiplex PCR; TCRdb keeps only in-frame clonotypes and omits some of them. The table shows 42,000 or so clones, with roughly four fifths occurring only once. The source of this sequence is a woman aged 50 to 60 with glioma. The specimen was PBMCs, collected from a glioma patient whose treatment included an IDH1 peptide vaccine. This chain uses TRBV6-6 with TRBJ2-1, with D perhaps TRBD1 or TRBD2 (6 bases each). CDR3 nucleotide sequence: TGTGCCAGCAGTTCGGGGGACATCTCCTACAATGAGCAGTTCTTC. Encoded protein: CASSSGDISYNEQFF.